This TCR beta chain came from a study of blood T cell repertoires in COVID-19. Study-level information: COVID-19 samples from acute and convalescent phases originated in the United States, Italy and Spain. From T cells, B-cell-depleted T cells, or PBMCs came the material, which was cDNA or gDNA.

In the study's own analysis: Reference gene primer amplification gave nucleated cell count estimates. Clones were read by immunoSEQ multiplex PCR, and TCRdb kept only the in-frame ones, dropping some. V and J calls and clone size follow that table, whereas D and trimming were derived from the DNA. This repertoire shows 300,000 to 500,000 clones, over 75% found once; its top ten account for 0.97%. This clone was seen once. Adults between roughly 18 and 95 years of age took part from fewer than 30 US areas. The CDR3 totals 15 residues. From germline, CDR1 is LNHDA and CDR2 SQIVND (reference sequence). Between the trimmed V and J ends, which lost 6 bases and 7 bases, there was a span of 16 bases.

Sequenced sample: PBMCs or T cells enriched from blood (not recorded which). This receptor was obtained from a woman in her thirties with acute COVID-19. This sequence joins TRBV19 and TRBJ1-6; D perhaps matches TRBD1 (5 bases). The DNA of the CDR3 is TGTGCCAGTAGGGGGGGGAACCCTAAGAATTCACCCCTCCACTTT. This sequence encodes CASRGGNPKNSPLHF.